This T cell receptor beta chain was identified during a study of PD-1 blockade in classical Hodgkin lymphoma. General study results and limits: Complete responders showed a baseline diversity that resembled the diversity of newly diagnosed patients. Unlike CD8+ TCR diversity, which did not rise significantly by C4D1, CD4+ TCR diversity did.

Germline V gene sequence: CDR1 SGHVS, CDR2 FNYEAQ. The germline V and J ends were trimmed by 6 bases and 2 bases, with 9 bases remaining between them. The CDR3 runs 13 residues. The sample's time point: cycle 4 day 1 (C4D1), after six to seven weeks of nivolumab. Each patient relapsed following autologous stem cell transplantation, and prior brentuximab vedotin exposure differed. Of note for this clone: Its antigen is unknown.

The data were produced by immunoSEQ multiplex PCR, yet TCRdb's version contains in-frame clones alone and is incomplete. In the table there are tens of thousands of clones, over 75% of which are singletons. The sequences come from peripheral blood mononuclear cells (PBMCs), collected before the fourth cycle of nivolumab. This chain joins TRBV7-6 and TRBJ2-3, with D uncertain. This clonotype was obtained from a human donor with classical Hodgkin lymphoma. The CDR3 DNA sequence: TGTGCCAGCAGGTATCCCCCCACAGATACGCAGTATTTT. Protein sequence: CASRYPPTDTQYF.